This entry concerns a single TCR beta chain. TCRdb redid the calling of the 5' RACE reads with MiXCR, one entry per CDR3 protein. There are about 180,000 distinct CDR3 sequences in the sample; 16% occur only once, and approximately 2% lies in the top ten. CDR3 length: 17 amino acids. The ends were cut back, 3 bases at V and 7 bases at J, with 25 bases in the middle. Per the germline V gene, CDR1 is SGDLS and CDR2 is YYNGEE. This entry comes from a study of T-cell memory formation after mild COVID-19. The chain couples TRBV9 to TRBJ1-2; perhaps TRBD1 as D (6 bases). This receptor was taken from an adult woman who had mild COVID-19 (a few samples of this study predate the infection). Cell type and time point are not known. The sequenced material came from PBMCs or a T cell subset sorted from them (not recorded which). CDR3: CASSAVGGRGILGGYTF. The CDR3 nucleotides are TGTGCCAGCAGCGCGGTAGGGGGACGAGGTATCCTTGGTGGCTACACCTTC.